Given below is one T cell receptor beta chain in context. Its matching antigen is unknown. No cell sorting was done before RNA was extracted from the tissue. This sample stems from a study of tumor and adjacent non-tumor tissue in lung cancer. Study-wide results and limits: In normal lung, the top 100 clones were significantly more dominant than in tumor.

TCRbeta libraries were built with three rounds of nested PCR, modified from ARM-PCR. MiXCR, run by TCRdb on the multiplex PCR reads, gives a single entry per CDR3 protein. The sample holds around 66,000 distinct CDR3 sequences; around three quarters are singletons and the top ten take about 30%. Material: lung tumor tissue. This TCR came from a man aged 60 to 69 with non-small cell lung cancer.

The DNA for the CDR3 is TGCGCCAGCAGCGAACAGGGAGATACGCAGTATTTT. The encoded protein is CASSEQGDTQYF. This rearrangement joins TRBV5-1 to TRBJ2-3, with D perhaps TRBD1 (6 bases). The CDR3 is 12 residues long. Per the germline V gene, CDR1 is SGHRS and CDR2 is YFSETQ. V dropped 4 bases and J dropped 5 bases, with 8 bases sitting between them.